Listed below are T cell receptor beta chains from one sample, sequenced in a study of shared clonotypes between healthy human individuals. Assay used: immunoSEQ multiplex PCR; TCRdb lists only in-frame clones, some missing. The data show 850,000 to 1,200,000 clones, about 75% seen once. The specimen was memory CD4+ T cells sorted from blood. These receptors were collected from a man between 18 and 29 years old in good health. Both conserved end residues are part of each CDR3. D genes are given only for firm matches. The size of a clone is reported for some rows only, either as once, few or many, or as a class for expanded clones.

TRBJ1-1 TRBV4-1 . . TGCGCCAGCAGCCAAGTCCCACAGAGGGAGCGTGATGAAGCTTTCTTT CASSQVPQRERDEAFF
TRBJ1-1 TRBV10-3 . . TGTGCCATCAGTGAAGGGGGTAAGAACACTGAAGCTTTCTTT CAISEGGKNTEAFF
TRBJ1-6 TRBV5-6 . . TGTGCCAGCAGCCAACTCCGGGACTATAATTCACCCCTCCACTTT CASSQLRDYNSPLHF
TRBJ2-3 TRBV5-1 few TRBD2 TGCGCCAGCAGCTTGGCAGCGGGGACTAGCACAGATACGCAGTATTTT CASSLAAGTSTDTQYF
TRBJ2-3 TRBV7-6 few . TGTGCCAGCAGCTCACAGACAGGCTCCACAGATACGCAGTATTTT CASSSQTGSTDTQYF
TRBJ2-2 TRBV11-3 . . TGTGCCAGCAGCTTCAGGGGAAAAGGGAACACCGGGGAGCTGTTTTTT CASSFRGKGNTGELFF
TRBJ2-1 TRBV30 . . TGTGCCTGGATTAGGAGTCCCTACAATGAGCAGTTCTTC CAWIRSPYNEQFF
TRBJ1-1 TRBV18 many . TGTGCCAGCTCACCAAGGGAGATGGGGGCGGGCGCTGAAGCTTTCTTT CASSPREMGAGAEAFF
TRBJ2-7 TRBV5-1 few . TGCGCCAGCAGCTTGGGAGACTCCCACTCCTACGAGCAGTACTTC CASSLGDSHSYEQYF
TRBJ2-3 TRBV5-4 . . TGTGCCAGCAGCTTGGACGCGAGCACAGATACGCAGTATTTT CASSLDASTDTQYF
TRBJ1-5 TRBV30 . . TGTGCCTGGAGCCCACCGGGGGCACGTGGCAATCAGCCCCAGCATTTT CAWSPPGARGNQPQHF
TRBJ2-1 TRBV7-3 . TRBD1 TGTGCCAGCAGCCCTCGACAGGGGGCGCGCAATGAGCAGTTCTTC CASSPRQGARNEQFF
TRBJ1-6 TRBV6-1 few . TGTGCCAGCAGTGAAGCTTGGGGAAATTCACCCCTCCACTTT CASSEAWGNSPLHF
TRBJ1-1 TRBV7-3 . TRBD1 TGTGCCAGCAGCGATCCGGGACAGGGCGGCACTGAAGCTTTCTTT CASSDPGQGGTEAFF
TRBJ2-7 TRBV2 . . TGTGCCAGCAGTGAACGGCGGCCTCTGGGTGAGCAGTACTTC CASSERRPLGEQYF
TRBJ2-7 TRBV18 . . TGTGCCAGCTCACATCAGGGGAGATACGAGCAGTACTTC CASSHQGRYEQYF
TRBJ2-5 TRBV18 . . TGTGCCAGCTCACCACCGACAGTAGAAGAGACCCAGTACTTC CASSPPTVEETQYF
TRBJ2-5 TRBV6-6 many . TGTGCCAGTGCCTTCTCGAGCCAAGAGACCCAGTACTTC CASAFSSQETQYF
TRBJ2-5 TRBV6-5 . . TGTGCCAGCAGTTCTGGAGGGACCCAGTACTTC CASSSGGTQYF
TRBJ1-4 TRBV7-8 . . TGTGCCAGCAGCTTATCGGGCGATGAAAAACTGTTTTTT CASSLSGDEKLFF
TRBJ2-7 TRBV10-3 . TRBD2 TGTGCCATCGTCCGGGAGGGTATCAGAGACGAGCAGTACTTC CAIVREGIRDEQYF
TRBJ1-6 TRBV5-5 few . TGTGCCAGCAGCCTTCCGGGACTCGGATCACCCCTCCACTTT CASSLPGLGSPLHF
TRBJ2-7 TRBV4-1 . . TGCGCCAGCAGCCAAGGTGGCAGGTCACCCTACGAGCAGTACTTC CASSQGGRSPYEQYF
TRBJ2-1 TRBV5-1 . . TGCGCCAGCAGCTTGGTATTTTACAATGAGCAGTTCTTC CASSLVFYNEQFF
TRBJ2-1 TRBV2 . . TGTGCCAGCCTGAGGGCGGCGAGCTCCTACAATGAGCAGTTCTTC CASLRAASSYNEQFF
TRBJ2-5 TRBV19 few . TGTGCCAGTAGGGGGGACGTGAAGCAGTACTTC CASRGDVKQYF
TRBJ2-3 TRBV6-6 . TRBD2 TGTGCCAGCACCGTAGCGGGGTCGGTAGATACGCAGTATTTT CASTVAGSVDTQYF
TRBJ2-5 TRBV2 once TRBD1 TGTGCCAGCAGTGCTTCCAGGGGGCGGGTAGAGACCCAGTACTTC CASSASRGRVETQYF
TRBJ2-7 TRBV19 . TRBD2 TGTGCCAGTAGTGCTCCGGGAGGTCGGGACGAGCAGTACTTC CASSAPGGRDEQYF
TRBJ2-7 TRBV30 once TRBD2 TGTGCCTGGAGTGTCCTAGCGGGGGGCAGGGAGCAGTACTTC CAWSVLAGGREQYF
TRBJ2-5 TRBV10-3 . . TGTGCCATCACTCCTGGTGGGGGAGGAGAGACCCAGTACTTC CAITPGGGGETQYF
TRBJ1-2 TRBV6-1 . . TGTGCCAGCAGCGTAGGGGACACGGAAAGCTATGGCTACACCTTC CASSVGDTESYGYTF
TRBJ2-3 TRBV18 . TRBD1 TGTGCCAGCTCGCGGAGGGGACAGGGAAGAGATACGCAGTATTTT CASSRRGQGRDTQYF
TRBJ1-5 TRBV28 . . TGTGCCAGCAGTACCACGAGCAGGTCCGGTCAGCCCCAGCATTTT CASSTTSRSGQPQHF
TRBJ2-3 TRBV14 . . TGTGCCAGCAGCCAAGCGGGCACCCAAAAAAGGCAGTATTTT CASSQAGTQKRQYF
TRBJ2-7 TRBV28 . TRBD1 TGTGCCAGCATGGGACAGACCTACGAGCAGTACTTC CASMGQTYEQYF
TRBJ2-7 TRBV27 . TRBD1 TGTGCCAGCAGGCTGGGACAGGAATACTACGAGCAGTACTTC CASRLGQEYYEQYF
TRBJ1-1 TRBV27 many . TGTGCCACAAAAGGGGTGATGAACACTGAAGCTTTCTTT CATKGVMNTEAFF
TRBJ2-7 TRBV7-9 . TRBD2 TGTGCCAGCAGCTATGGACTAGCGGGAAGCGAGCAGTACTTC CASSYGLAGSEQYF
TRBJ2-6 TRBV5-1 . TRBD1 TGCGCCAGCAGCCAGGACAGGGCCGGGGCCAACGTCCTGACTTTC CASSQDRAGANVLTF
TRBJ2-5 TRBV5-4 few . TGTGCCAGCAGCTCCCGAAGAGGGGGGCAAGAGACCCAGTACTTC CASSSRRGGQETQYF
TRBJ2-3 TRBV18 . . TGTGCCAGCTCACCCCGCACTAATACGCAGTATTTT CASSPRTNTQYF
TRBJ2-3 TRBV6-5 . TRBD1 TGTGCCAGCAGTTACAAACTAACAGGGGGCACAGATACGCAGTATTTT CASSYKLTGGTDTQYF
TRBJ2-5 TRBV9 . TRBD2 TGTGCCAGCAGTGTCACTAGCGGGGGCCTTCAAGAGACCCAGTACTTC CASSVTSGGLQETQYF
TRBJ2-7 TRBV11-2 . . TGTGCCAGCAGCTTAGTCTGGCGACCCTACGAGCAGTACTTC CASSLVWRPYEQYF
TRBJ1-2 TRBV2 . TRBD1 TGTGCCAGCACCCGGGACAGGGCCACTAACTATGGCTACACCTTC CASTRDRATNYGYTF
TRBJ1-1 TRBV12-2 once . TGTGCAAGTCGCCTCCCCCTGGAAGGACGGTACGAGAACACTGAAGCTTTCTTT CASRLPLEGRYENTEAFF
TRBJ2-5 TRBV2 . TRBD1 TGTGCCAGCAGAGGACAGGGGGCGGGAGAGACCCAGTACTTC CASRGQGAGETQYF